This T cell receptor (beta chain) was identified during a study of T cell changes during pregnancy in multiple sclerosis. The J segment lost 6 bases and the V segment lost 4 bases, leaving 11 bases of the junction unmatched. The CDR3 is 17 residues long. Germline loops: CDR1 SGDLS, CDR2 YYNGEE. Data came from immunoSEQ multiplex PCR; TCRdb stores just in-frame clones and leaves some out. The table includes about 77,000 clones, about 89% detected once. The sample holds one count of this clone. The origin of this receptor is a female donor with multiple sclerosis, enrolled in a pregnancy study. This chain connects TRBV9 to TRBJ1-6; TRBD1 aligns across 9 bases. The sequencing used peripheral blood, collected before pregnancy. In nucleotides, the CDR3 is TGTGCCAGCAGCCCCCTAACAGGGACAGGGATTAATTCACCCCTCCACTTT. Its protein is CASSPLTGTGINSPLHF.